This T cell receptor (beta chain) was retrieved from a study of blood T cells in healthy people across ages. The study, taken as a whole, reports: With naive T cell percentage, TCR beta diversity showed a strong correlation. Estimates of total diversity, which came from one million sequenced T cells, were considered to be underestimates.

It was with a sample-barcoded 5' primer and a J-beta primer mix that a second PCR of roughly 7 to 12 cycles was run. TCRdb re-analysed the 5' RACE reads in MiXCR, keeping a single row per CDR3 protein. The repertoire holds about 1.7 million distinct CDR3 sequences, with roughly 27% as singletons. Germline CDR1 and CDR2: SEHNR and FQNEAQ (reference sequence). This CDR3 is 15 amino acids long. Unmatched junction bases numbered 4, after V lost 3 bases and J lost 2 bases. The draw of peripheral blood yielded around 9.6 milliliters from each donor. Each sample provided at least 6 micrograms of extracted total RNA. This clonotype was picked up a small number of times. Its antigen remains unidentified.

Material: blood. This clonotype was sampled from a woman aged 30 to 39 in good health. The chain links TRBV7-9 to TRBJ2-3, with 8 positions matching TRBD2. The DNA for the CDR3 is TGTGCCAGCAGCTTGCGGGAGGAACTCACAGATACGCAGTATTTT. Translation gives CASSLREELTDTQYF.